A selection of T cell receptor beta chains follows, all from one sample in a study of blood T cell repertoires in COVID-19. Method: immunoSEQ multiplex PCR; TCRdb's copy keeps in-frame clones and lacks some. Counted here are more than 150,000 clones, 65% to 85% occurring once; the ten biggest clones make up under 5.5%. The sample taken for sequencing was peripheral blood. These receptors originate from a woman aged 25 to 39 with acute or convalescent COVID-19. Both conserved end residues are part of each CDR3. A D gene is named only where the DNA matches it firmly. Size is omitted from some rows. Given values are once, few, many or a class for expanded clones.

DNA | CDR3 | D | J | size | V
TGTGCCAGCAGCGAAGATCGGGGGACAGGGATCTACGAGCAGTACTTC | CASSEDRGTGIYEQYF | TRBD1 | TRBJ2-7 | - | TRBV11-2
TGTGCCAGTAGTAGGAGGATGAACACTGAAGCTTTCTTT | CASSRRMNTEAFF | - | TRBJ1-1 | - | TRBV19
TGTGCCAGCAGCTTAGGGACAGGGGGGCAGTTCTTC | CASSLGTGGQFF | TRBD1 | TRBJ2-1 | once | TRBV7-2
TGTGCCAGCAGCGCTAGCCCCAGGGGGCGAAGCAATCAGCCCCAGCATTTT | CASSASPRGRSNQPQHF | TRBD1 | TRBJ1-5 | - | TRBV7-8
TGTGCCAGCACTCTCAGGGTAGAGGATTCACCCCTCCACTTT | CASTLRVEDSPLHF | - | TRBJ1-6 | - | TRBV6-5
TGTGCCAGTAGTGGAACAGGGATTACCTACGAGCAGTACTTC | CASSGTGITYEQYF | - | TRBJ2-7 | - | TRBV19
TGTGCCAGCAGTTCCCGCCCAGGGGTCGGGACCGGGGAGCTGTTTTTT | CASSSRPGVGTGELFF | - | TRBJ2-2 | - | TRBV28
TGTGCCTGGAGCGAGAGACTAGCGGGATCGCCAAGGGGGCAGTTCTTC | CAWSERLAGSPRGQFF | TRBD2 | TRBJ2-1 | - | TRBV30
TGTGCCAGCAGTTTACTAGCGACCTCTTCCTACGAGCAGTACTTC | CASSLLATSSYEQYF | TRBD2 | TRBJ2-7 | few | TRBV6-5
TGTGCCAGCAGTTTCGGATTGGTGGCAGCGCGCTGGAGGCTGTTTTTT | CASSFGLVAARWRLFF | - | TRBJ1-4 | - | TRBV27
TGTGCCAGCAGTCTGACACTCACTGAAAAACTGTTTTTT | CASSLTLTEKLFF | - | TRBJ1-4 | - | TRBV5-6
TGCGCCAGCAGCTTGACAGGGCCCACAGATACGCAGTATTTT | CASSLTGPTDTQYF | - | TRBJ2-3 | - | TRBV5-1
TGCAGCGTTGAAGAATCTGAACAGGGTCTGGCGAAATACGAGCAGTACTTC | CSVEESEQGLAKYEQYF | - | TRBJ2-7 | - | TRBV29-1
TGTGCCAGCAGCGCCGGGACTAGCGGGGTTAATGAGCAGTTCTTC | CASSAGTSGVNEQFF | TRBD2 | TRBJ2-1 | - | TRBV9
TGTGCCAGCACTCGAAACCGGGACAGGGCTAATCAGCCCCAGCATTTT | CASTRNRDRANQPQHF | TRBD1 | TRBJ1-5 | - | TRBV25-1
TGTGCCAGCAGCTCGGCGGTCGGGACCGGGGAGCTGTTTTTT | CASSSAVGTGELFF | - | TRBJ2-2 | - | TRBV7-2
TGTGCCAGCAGCCCCATACAGGGACCCTACAATGAGCAGTTCTTC | CASSPIQGPYNEQFF | - | TRBJ2-1 | - | TRBV27
TGTGCCAGCAGTTATGGGGGGAGCTCCTACAATGAGCAGTTCTTC | CASSYGGSSYNEQFF | - | TRBJ2-1 | - | TRBV6-5
TGTGCCAGTAAGACAGGGTTCGATGAGCAGTTCTTC | CASKTGFDEQFF | TRBD1 | TRBJ2-1 | once | TRBV19
TGTGCCAGCAGACTAAGATACGGACAGTTGACAAGCAATCAGCCCCAGCATTTT | CASRLRYGQLTSNQPQHF | - | TRBJ1-5 | - | TRBV9
TGTGCCAGCAGTACCTCCGGGACAGGCCCCTACGAGCAGTACTTC | CASSTSGTGPYEQYF | TRBD1 | TRBJ2-7 | few | TRBV6-6
TGTGCCAGCAGCAGAGGACAGGGGTCAGAGACCCAGTACTTC | CASSRGQGSETQYF | TRBD1 | TRBJ2-5 | - | TRBV5-5
TGTGCCAGCCAACTCACTAGCGGCCTAGATACGCAGTATTTT | CASQLTSGLDTQYF | TRBD2 | TRBJ2-3 | - | TRBV4-2
TGTGCCAGTAGCCCACGTCCAGGGCTTCCCTTTCGAATGAACACTGAAGCTTTCTTT | CASSPRPGLPFRMNTEAFF | - | TRBJ1-1 | - | TRBV19
TGTGCCACCAGCAGAGCAGGAATGAACACTGAAGCTTTCTTT | CATSRAGMNTEAFF | - | TRBJ1-1 | - | TRBV15
TGCGCCAGCAGTGAAGTTGGGGGGGGCTTGAACACCGGGGAGCTGTTTTTT | CASSEVGGGLNTGELFF | - | TRBJ2-2 | - | TRBV10-2
TGTGCCAGCAGCTTCCCAGGGGGCGCAGATACGCAGTATTTT | CASSFPGGADTQYF | TRBD1 | TRBJ2-3 | few | TRBV5-6
TGTGCCAGCAGCTCGAACACTAACTATGGCTACACCTTC | CASSSNTNYGYTF | - | TRBJ1-2 | - | TRBV7-2
TGTGCCAGTACCCCAAGAACCCAAGCGGTCGGCACAGATACGCAGTATTTT | CASTPRTQAVGTDTQYF | - | TRBJ2-3 | - | TRBV19
TGTGCCAGCAGCTTAGATGGGACTCCCATGGGGAATGAGCAGTTCTTC | CASSLDGTPMGNEQFF | - | TRBJ2-1 | - | TRBV13
TGTGCCAGCAGCACATACGAGGACACTGAAGCTTTCTTT | CASSTYEDTEAFF | - | TRBJ1-1 | - | TRBV7-2
TGTGCCAGCAGTCCTGTAGGGGATTCACCCCTCCACTTT | CASSPVGDSPLHF | - | TRBJ1-6 | - | TRBV28
TGCGCCAGCAGCACCAACACGAAAGAGACCCAGTACTTC | CASSTNTKETQYF | - | TRBJ2-5 | - | TRBV5-1
TGTGCCAGCAGCTTTGGGACAGGGGTAGTTGAGCAGTTCTTC | CASSFGTGVVEQFF | TRBD1 | TRBJ2-1 | - | TRBV5-6
TGTGCCAGCAGCGTGGCCTCTAACTATGGCTACACCTTC | CASSVASNYGYTF | - | TRBJ1-2 | few | TRBV3-1/TRBV3-2
TGTGCCAGCAGCTTGCCGGGTGGGTTCGAGCAGTACTTC | CASSLPGGFEQYF | - | TRBJ2-7 | - | TRBV7-2
TGTGCCAGCATCCCCAAGTATGGCGGGTTCATTGGGGAGCTGTTTTTT | CASIPKYGGFIGELFF | - | TRBJ2-2 | - | TRBV28
TGCGCCAGCAGCTCGACTACCAGGGGCGATACGCAGTATTTT | CASSSTTRGDTQYF | - | TRBJ2-3 | - | TRBV5-1
TGCAGCGTGTTGACAGGGAACACTGAAGCTTTCTTT | CSVLTGNTEAFF | - | TRBJ1-1 | - | TRBV29-1
TGCGCCAGCAGCCCTAATTACAGGGGGCCCACCTACGAGCAGTACTTC | CASSPNYRGPTYEQYF | TRBD1 | TRBJ2-7 | - | TRBV4-1
TGTGCCAGCAGTTTGATTGGGGGCGGGTACACTGAAGCTTTCTTT | CASSLIGGGYTEAFF | - | TRBJ1-1 | - | TRBV28
TGTGCCAGCTTTACAAGCGAGACAGGGGGCGCAGATACGCAGTATTTT | CASFTSETGGADTQYF | TRBD1 | TRBJ2-3 | - | TRBV28
TGTGCCAGTAAGGGGACTTTTAACTATGGCTACACCTTC | CASKGTFNYGYTF | - | TRBJ1-2 | - | TRBV28
TGTGCCAGCTCACCATTCATCGACAGGGGGACGAATGAGCAGTTCTTC | CASSPFIDRGTNEQFF | TRBD1 | TRBJ2-1 | once | TRBV18